The sequence of this T cell receptor beta chain was determined in a study of glioma-infiltrating T cells. Study results and limitations: Above-expected tissue-blood divergence occurred in all gliomas, most in low-grade ones. CDR3 overlap between tissue and blood was very small.

This clonotype has just a few counts. Its antigen is unidentified. The CDR3 sequence is 14 residues long. In germline, CDR1 is SNHLY, CDR2 FYNNEI. The germline V and J ends were trimmed by 7 bases and 1 base, with 10 bases remaining between them. Amplification of TCR alpha and beta CDR3 regions from RNA used iRepertoire nested multiplex PCR. Tissue mRNA or PBMC total RNA, about 90-450 ng, went into one-step reverse transcription and amplification. TCRdb independently ran MiXCR on the multiplex PCR reads; one entry per CDR3 protein. The sample includes around 120,000 distinct CDR3 sequences, around 25% of them seen just once.

V and J are TRBV2 and TRBJ2-2; weak D call: TRBD1 (5 bases). The TCR was taken from a human donor with low-grade glioma or glioblastoma, undergoing nonglioma brain surgery, or in good health (not recorded which). Sequencing was done on a sample of glioma tissue, nonneoplastic brain tissue, or PBMCs (not recorded which). Here the CDR3 reads CASTGLMNTGELFF. CDR3 sequence (DNA): TGTGCCAGCACAGGGCTAATGAACACCGGGGAGCTGTTTTTT.